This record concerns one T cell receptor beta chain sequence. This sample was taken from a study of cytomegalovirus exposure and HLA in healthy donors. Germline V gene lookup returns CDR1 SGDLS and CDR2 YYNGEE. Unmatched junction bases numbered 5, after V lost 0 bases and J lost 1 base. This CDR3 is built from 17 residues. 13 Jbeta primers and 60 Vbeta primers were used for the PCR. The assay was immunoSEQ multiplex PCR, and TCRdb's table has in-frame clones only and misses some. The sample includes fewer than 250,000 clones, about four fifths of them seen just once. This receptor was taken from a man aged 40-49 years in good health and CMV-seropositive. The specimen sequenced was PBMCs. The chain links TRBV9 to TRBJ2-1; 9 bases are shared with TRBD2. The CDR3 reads CASSVVSGRPSYNEQFF. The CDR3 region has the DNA TGTGCCAGCAGCGTAGTAAGCGGGAGGCCTTCCTACAATGAGCAGTTCTTC.